One and the same sample provided the 2 T cell receptor beta chains below, sequenced in a study of cytomegalovirus exposure and HLA in healthy donors. The PCR had 60 Vbeta and 13 Jbeta primers. TCRdb's table, derived via immunoSEQ multiplex PCR, lists solely in-frame clones and lacks some. Among approximately 80,000 clones listed, approximately 70% were seen once. Source material: PBMCs. The receptors derive from a woman in her 40s in good health and CMV-seropositive.

This clone was recorded only once. CDR3 residues: CASSPGLATSEQFF. The CDR3 DNA sequence: TGTGCCAGCAGCCCTGGACTAGCGACCAGTGAGCAGTTCTTC. The chain recombines TRBV7-2 with TRBJ2-1, with 9 bases matching TRBD2. From germline, CDR1 is SGHTA and CDR2 FQGNSA. Trimming removed 5 bases from V and 9 bases from J; junction bases left unmatched: 8. The CDR3 runs 14 residues.

The chain is built from TRBV28 and TRBJ2-7; 7 bases fit TRBD2. Germline values: CDR1 MDHEN, CDR2 SYDVKM. The length of the CDR3 is 13 residues. Germline trimming cut 7 bases from V and 7 bases from J; bases unmatched to any gene: 10. In DNA form, the CDR3 reads TGTGCCAGCATGGCGGGAGTGGGTCGAGAGCAGTACTTC. It specifies CASMAGVGREQYF.